This TCR beta chain was captured in a study of blood T cell repertoires in COVID-19. Study background: Whether acute or convalescent, the COVID-19 samples came from the United States, Italy and Spain. T cells, B-cell-depleted T cells, or PBMCs supplied cDNA or gDNA.

CDR3 length: 15 residues. Germline trimming cut 1 base from V and 0 bases from J; bases unmatched to any gene: 0. Germline values: CDR1 SGHTA, CDR2 FQGTGA. In the source study's methods: Estimated nucleated cell counts came from reference gene primer amplification. Sequencing used immunoSEQ multiplex PCR; TCRdb keeps in-frame clones, though not all of them. The V and J calls and the clone size are those of that table, but D and trimming were determined from the DNA. Of a few hundred thousand clones in the sample, more than 75% were seen once. The source material was peripheral blood. The chain is built from TRBV7-3 and TRBJ2-1; 7 nucleotides align to TRBD2. The origin of this receptor is a woman between 45 and 65 years old with acute or convalescent COVID-19. CDR3 loop: CASSLSGSSYNEQFF. The CDR3 DNA reads TGTGCCAGCAGCTTAAGCGGGAGCTCCTACAATGAGCAGTTCTTC. Supplemented by reference TRBV7-3 and TRBJ2-1, the full variable domain reads GAGVSQTPSNKVTEKGKYVELRCDPISGHTALYWYRQSLGQGPEFLIYFQGTGAADDSGLPNDRFFAVRPEGSVSTLKIQRTERGDSAVYLCASSLSGSSYNEQFFGPGTRLTVL.